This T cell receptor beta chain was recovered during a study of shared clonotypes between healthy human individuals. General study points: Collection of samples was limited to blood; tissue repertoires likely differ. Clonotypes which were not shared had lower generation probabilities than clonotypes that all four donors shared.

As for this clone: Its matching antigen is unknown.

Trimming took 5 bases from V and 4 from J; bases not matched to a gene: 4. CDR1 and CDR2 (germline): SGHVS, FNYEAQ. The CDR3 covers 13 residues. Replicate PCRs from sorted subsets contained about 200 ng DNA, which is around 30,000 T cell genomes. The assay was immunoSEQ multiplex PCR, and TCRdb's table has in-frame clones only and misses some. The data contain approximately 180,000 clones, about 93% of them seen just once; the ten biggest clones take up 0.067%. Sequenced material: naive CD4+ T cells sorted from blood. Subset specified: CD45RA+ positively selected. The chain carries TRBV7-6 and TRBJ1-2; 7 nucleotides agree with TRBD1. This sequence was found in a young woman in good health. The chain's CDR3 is CASSPGQPYGYTF. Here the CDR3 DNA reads TGTGCCAGCAGCCCGGGACAGCCCTATGGCTACACCTTC.